These T cell receptor beta chains were read from a single sample in a study of cytomegalovirus exposure and HLA in healthy donors. Profiling relied on immunoSEQ multiplex PCR, and the TCRdb table lists in-frame clones only, not all of them. The sample shows tens of thousands of clones, approximately 96% of them seen only once. Sequenced input: PBMCs. The receptors come from a man aged 18 to 35 in good health and CMV-seronegative. CDR3s include the opening cysteine and the closing phenylalanine or tryptophan. The D gene is left open where the match is weak. Only some rows state a clone size, as once, few, many or a class for expanded clones.

len,v_gene,abundance,j_gene,d_gene,CDR3nt,CDR3aa
12,TRBV29-1,-,TRBJ2-1,-,TGCAGCGTTGAACGCGGAAACAATGAGCAGTTCTTC,CSVERGNNEQFF
12,TRBV30,-,TRBJ2-7,-,TGTGCCTGGACTCCCGGGGATTACGAGCAGTACTTC,CAWTPGDYEQYF
15,TRBV7-8,-,TRBJ2-3,TRBD1,TGTGCCAGCAGCCCTTCCCCGGACAGGACAGATACGCAGTATTTT,CASSPSPDRTDTQYF
14,TRBV28,-,TRBJ2-5,TRBD2,TGTGCCAGCAGTTACGGACTAGCGGGGCAGACCCAGTACTTC,CASSYGLAGQTQYF
15,TRBV4-2,-,TRBJ2-1,TRBD2,TGTGCCAGCAGCCAAGATGGGACTAGCGGGAATGAGCAGTTCTTC,CASSQDGTSGNEQFF
15,TRBV7-9,-,TRBJ2-3,-,TGTGCCAGCAGCTTCGAGGACAGCTACACAGATACGCAGTATTTT,CASSFEDSYTDTQYF
16,TRBV28,-,TRBJ2-1,-,TGTGCCAGCACCCAACTAAGAAGCGCCTATTACAATGAGCAGTTCTTC,CASTQLRSAYYNEQFF
13,TRBV2,-,TRBJ1-5,TRBD1,TGTGCCAGCAGCAGGGGGGACAATCAGCCCCAGCATTTT,CASSRGDNQPQHF
15,TRBV19,-,TRBJ2-7,TRBD1,TGTGCCAGTAGCACCCGGACAGGGGGATGGGACGAGCAGTACTTC,CASSTRTGGWDEQYF
13,TRBV9,-,TRBJ2-1,TRBD2,TGTGCCAGCACGCGCGGGAGTAGAGATGAGCAGTTCTTC,CASTRGSRDEQFF
16,TRBV6-1,-,TRBJ1-2,-,TGTGCCAGCAGTGAATGGTCGCGGACAGCTAACTATGGCTACACCTTC,CASSEWSRTANYGYTF
15,TRBV28,-,TRBJ1-5,-,TGTGCCAGCGTCAAACAGGAGTATAGCAATCAGCCCCAGCATTTT,CASVKQEYSNQPQHF
14,TRBV6-1,-,TRBJ1-5,-,TGTGCCAGCAGTGTTCAGGGGACCAATCAGCCCCAGCATTTT,CASSVQGTNQPQHF
16,TRBV19,-,TRBJ2-1,TRBD2,TGTGCCAGTAGTATAGGGGCGGGAGTCGTCTACAATGAGCAGTTCTTC,CASSIGAGVVYNEQFF
14,TRBV27,-,TRBJ2-7,TRBD2,TGTGCCAGCAGTTTCGCGGGAGGGGACTACGAGCAGTACTTC,CASSFAGGDYEQYF
15,TRBV18,-,TRBJ2-7,TRBD2,TGTGCCAGCTCACCGGGGACTAGCGGCTACTACGAGCAGTACTTC,CASSPGTSGYYEQYF
13,TRBV2,-,TRBJ2-4,TRBD1,TGTGCCAGCAGAGACAGGGTGGCGAGCATTCAGTACTTC,CASRDRVASIQYF
16,TRBV9,-,TRBJ2-1,TRBD2,TGTGCCAGCAGCGTAGTGGGGACTAGCGGGAGTGATGAGCAGTTCTTC,CASSVVGTSGSDEQFF
13,TRBV29-1,-,TRBJ2-7,-,TGCAGCGTTGAAGATCAGGGTAGCTACGAGCAGTACTTC,CSVEDQGSYEQYF
11,TRBV6-1,-,TRBJ1-2,-,TGTGCCAGCAGGACTTTCAACGGCTACACCTTC,CASRTFNGYTF
13,TRBV28,-,TRBJ2-1,-,TGTGCCAGCAGTTTATCGTCGGACAATGAGCAGTTCTTC,CASSLSSDNEQFF
14,TRBV6-1,few,TRBJ1-4,-,TGTGCCAGCAGTAAACTTGGGAGTAATGAAAAACTGTTTTTT,CASSKLGSNEKLFF
13,TRBV9,-,TRBJ2-6,-,TGTGCCAGCAGCCCCGCTGGGGCCAACGTCCTGACTTTC,CASSPAGANVLTF
13,TRBV27,-,TRBJ1-1,-,TGTGCCAGCAGTCGTAACAAGAACACTGAAGCTTTCTTT,CASSRNKNTEAFF
14,TRBV10-3,-,TRBJ2-7,-,TGTGCCATCAGTGAACTCAGGGATCCTTACGAGCAGTACTTC,CAISELRDPYEQYF
12,TRBV6-6,few,TRBJ2-7,-,TGTGCCAGCAAGATGGGCGGGACGGCCGCGTACTTC,CASKMGGTAAYF
15,TRBV5-1,-,TRBJ2-2,-,TGCGCCAGCAGCTTACCGACAGGTGTGCACGGGGAGCTGTTTTTT,CASSLPTGVHGELFF
14,TRBV7-2,-,TRBJ2-3,-,TGTGCCAGCAGCTTAGTCTTTAACACAGATACGCAGTATTTT,CASSLVFNTDTQYF
13,TRBV7-2,-,TRBJ1-1,-,TGTGCCAGCAGCAAGGACAGAAGAACTGAAGCTTTCTTT,CASSKDRRTEAFF
15,TRBV27,-,TRBJ2-7,TRBD1,TGTGCCAGCAGTTTAGGGGGCCAGGGGGTGAGGGAGCAGTACTTC,CASSLGGQGVREQYF
15,TRBV5-8,-,TRBJ2-7,-,TGTGCCAGCAGCTTTTTGGTGTCTCCGAGCTACGAGCAGTACTTC,CASSFLVSPSYEQYF
15,TRBV18,-,TRBJ1-5,TRBD1,TGTGCCAGCTCACTTGGACAGGTGGGCAATCAGCCCCAGCATTTT,CASSLGQVGNQPQHF
15,TRBV13,once,TRBJ2-1,TRBD2,TGTGCCAGCAGCCCAGGGACTAGCGGGAGGACTGAGCAGTTCTTC,CASSPGTSGRTEQFF
16,TRBV7-2,-,TRBJ2-5,TRBD2,TGTGCCAGCAGCTTGGGACTAACAAGAGCCCGAGAGACCCAGTACTTC,CASSLGLTRARETQYF
15,TRBV6-4,-,TRBJ1-3,-,TGTGCCAGCAGCCACGGGTCCTGCTCTGGAAACACCATATATTTT,CASSHGSCSGNTIYF
15,TRBV19,-,TRBJ2-2,-,TGTGCCAGTAGTATAGGCTTGAGGGTGGCCGGGGAGCTGTTTTTT,CASSIGLRVAGELFF
12,TRBV28,-,TRBJ2-2,-,TGTGCCAGCACCCGGTACACCGGGGAGCTGTTTTTT,CASTRYTGELFF
15,TRBV6-1,once,TRBJ2-5,TRBD2,TGTGCCAGCAGTGAAGCTTACGGGAGGGCGGAGACCCAGTACTTC,CASSEAYGRAETQYF
16,TRBV7-9,-,TRBJ1-1,TRBD1,TGTGCCAGCAGCTCCAGGGACAGGGGGCGTAACACTGAAGCTTTCTTT,CASSSRDRGRNTEAFF
15,TRBV7-8,-,TRBJ2-7,TRBD2,TGTGCCAGCAGCTGGGAGCGGGGGAGCTCCTACGAGCAGTACTTC,CASSWERGSSYEQYF
13,TRBV5-1,-,TRBJ2-1,-,TGCGCCAGCAGCTTGACGAGGGGGAATAAGCAGTTCTTC,CASSLTRGNKQFF
13,TRBV5-1,-,TRBJ2-3,-,TGCGCCAGCAGCCGAGGTTCCACAGATACGCAGTATTTT,CASSRGSTDTQYF
15,TRBV9,-,TRBJ2-1,TRBD1,TGTGCCAGCAGTTCGACAGGGGGGTCCTACAATGAGCAGTTCTTC,CASSSTGGSYNEQFF